This T cell receptor (beta chain) was recovered during a study of T cell responses to AZD1222 COVID-19 vaccine (dated by TCRdb to about 2021). Background on the whole study: A total of under 250 trial participants underwent TCR sequencing, of whom 207 had received two doses of AZD1222 and around 26 had received two doses of the MenACWY control vaccine. Trial participants were enrolled into age subgroups of 18-55, 56-69 and 70-plus years, which contained around 140, 26 and 57 TCR-sequenced participants, respectively. The study at large found these results: In the small 56-69-year group, the increase in depth fell short of significance, most likely because of low power. A significant rise in spike-specific TCR breadth and depth was observed after two AZD1222 doses relative to day 0 and relative to MenACWY recipients. Most participants were white British and females outnumbered males, and the authors suggested that clonal diversity may have been underestimated. Reportedly, almost half of the unique spike-specific TCRs recognized epitopes lying outside the regions that are mutated in the B.1.351 and B.1.1.7 variants. No day 14 peak-response samples were available, so repertoires were characterized only after the peak T cell response. Only five to seven AZD1222 recipients were SARS-CoV-2 seropositive at baseline, limiting conclusions about previously exposed vaccinees. The vaccine-associated CD4 TCRs covered the entire spike protein, and the dominant responses fell in regions 160-218 and 743-854.

Reading the label with the study, this specimen's time point is: baseline before first vaccination. Read against the paper, the sample's treatment or condition label means: meningococcal conjugate vaccine given as trial control. Vaccinee samples were obtained from the UK trials COV001 and COV002, which included a single-blind randomized controlled phase 2/3 trial of AZD1222 (ChAdOx1 nCoV-19) in healthy adults. For TCRbeta chain sequencing, PBMC samples were collected from trial participants at day 0 and at day 28 after the second dose. This clone has more than one count but fewer than ten. Its antigen target is currently unknown. Within one base of it there is no much larger clone, and no base qualities were kept. The CDR3 holds 15 amino acids from the cysteine to the phenylalanine. Just CDR3 DNA is preserved here, 45 bases in frame from base 1. V sheds 0 bases and J sheds 3 bases, leaving 10 bases between their ends. The germline V gene supplies CDR1 SGHRS and CDR2 YFSETQ.

The CDR3 regions of human TCRbeta chains were subjected to immunosequencing. The original pipeline was this. Repertoire TCRs were matched against a reference library of SARS-CoV-2-specific TCRs generated with the MIRA antigen-specificity platform. Breadth was defined as the fraction of unique TCRs that were SARS-CoV-2-associated. Depth was defined as the fraction of total T cells that were SARS-CoV-2-associated. Using the MIRA data, each spike-specific TCR was assigned both to the spike region to which the TCR was reactive and to a CD4 or CD8 class. Log10-transformed breadth and depth values were compared by one-way ANOVA with Sidak's multiple comparisons tests. Imported from immuneACCESS, the table was reduced by TCRdb to in-frame sequences with V and J called. These copies leave out some clones; in studies compared against another copy, an unresolved V gene accounts for under half, and the cause of the remainder is not known. That table gives V, J and clone size, and the DNA gave D and trimming. The table for this sample lists 98,000 or so clones; roughly 87% of them were counted only once. The ten largest clones take up roughly 3% of the sample.

This sequence uses TRBV5-1 and TRBJ2-1, with an unclear D gene assignment. The source of this sequence is an adult in good health. Sequencing was performed on peripheral blood, taken on day 0 of MenACWY control vaccination. The CDR3 region reads CASSLAALDYNEQFF. The sequence in DNA is TGCGCCAGCAGCTTGGCCGCACTGGACTACAATGAGCAGTTCTTC.